This is a list of T cell receptor beta chains from one sample in a study of T cells in Graves' hyperthyroidism and ophthalmopathy. TCRdb reanalysed the multiplex PCR reads using MiXCR and keeps one entry per CDR3 protein. The sample lists 350,000 to 400,000 distinct CDR3 sequences, roughly 14% occurring once. The sequenced material came from blood. These receptors were taken from a woman aged 55 to 70 with Graves' hyperthyroidism. The CDR3 runs from the conserved cysteine through the conserved F or W. Fields, in order: J gene, clone size, V gene, CDR3 protein. Not all rows give a size; the values are once, few, many and, for expanded clones, a class.

J: TRBJ2-3
size: NA
V: TRBV6-5
CDR3: CASSYLGSPTDTQYF

J: TRBJ2-2
size: NA
V: TRBV11-3
CDR3: CASSLFGGASNTGELFF

J: TRBJ2-2
size: NA
V: TRBV6-2/TRBV6-3
CDR3: CASRPIIGTGYGTGELFF

J: TRBJ2-1
size: many
V: TRBV5-1
CDR3: CASSKMGTGAYDEQFF

J: TRBJ2-1
size: medium-sized
V: TRBV11-2
CDR3: CASSLEASGEQFF

J: TRBJ2-1
size: many
V: TRBV7-2
CDR3: CASSFSGGGSYNEQFF

J: TRBJ2-5
size: many
V: TRBV5-4
CDR3: CASSDGQGGETQYF

J: TRBJ2-1
size: NA
V: TRBV19
CDR3: CASSITQGQYNEQFF

J: TRBJ2-5
size: NA
V: TRBV9
CDR3: CASSPRDRAQETQYF

J: TRBJ2-2
size: NA
V: TRBV9
CDR3: CASSVRMNTGELFF

J: TRBJ2-1
size: many
V: TRBV10-3
CDR3: CAIRGDIEPYNEQFF

J: TRBJ2-1
size: NA
V: TRBV9
CDR3: CASSAPPGIHNEQFF

J: TRBJ1-4
size: many
V: TRBV5-1
CDR3: CASSLEQGEEKLFF

J: TRBJ2-3
size: many
V: TRBV24-1
CDR3: CATSDYGSPDTQYF

J: TRBJ2-3
size: NA
V: TRBV7-9
CDR3: CASSLAASALASRTDTQYF

J: TRBJ1-3
size: NA
V: TRBV19
CDR3: CASSNPNRENTTYF

J: TRBJ2-3
size: NA
V: TRBV18
CDR3: CASSPGGRADTQYF

J: TRBJ2-5
size: many
V: TRBV11-3
CDR3: CASSSDKQETQYF

J: TRBJ2-1
size: many
V: TRBV28
CDR3: CASSDLAGGPSNEQFF

J: TRBJ1-1
size: many
V: TRBV30
CDR3: CAWNRGRGTEAFF

J: TRBJ2-7
size: NA
V: TRBV15
CDR3: CATSRDLKGRHEQYF

J: TRBJ2-1
size: many
V: TRBV27
CDR3: CASSTGQGIDEQFF

J: TRBJ2-1
size: many
V: TRBV7-3
CDR3: CASSTQEAAEQFF

J: TRBJ1-2
size: many
V: TRBV6-1
CDR3: CASSPPPPGQAYGYTF

J: TRBJ2-2
size: few
V: TRBV6-1
CDR3: CASSEPNTGELFF

J: TRBJ1-1
size: many
V: TRBV12-3/TRBV12-4
CDR3: CASSRGLAEAFF

J: TRBJ2-5
size: NA
V: TRBV5-1
CDR3: CASSDQGAGLETQYF

J: TRBJ2-7
size: many
V: TRBV10-3
CDR3: CAIKGLADYEQYF

J: TRBJ2-5
size: many
V: TRBV12-3/TRBV12-4
CDR3: CASNIRGQETQYF

J: TRBJ2-2
size: NA
V: TRBV19
CDR3: CASRDPGRSWAGELFF

J: TRBJ2-7
size: many
V: TRBV18
CDR3: CASSPRTGRDYEQYF

J: TRBJ1-1
size: many
V: TRBV5-1
CDR3: CASSSDSLNTEAFF

J: TRBJ1-5
size: NA
V: TRBV10-3
CDR3: CAISDRGSQPQHF

J: TRBJ1-2
size: many
V: TRBV6-5
CDR3: CASSYSSATPYGYTF

J: TRBJ2-5
size: many
V: TRBV28
CDR3: CATRASGKETQYF

J: TRBJ1-1
size: many
V: TRBV3-1
CDR3: CASSPTGPTEAFF

J: TRBJ2-2
size: many
V: TRBV20-1
CDR3: CSARDATRGDTGELFF

J: TRBJ1-1
size: many
V: TRBV5-1
CDR3: CASSRDGRNTEAFF

J: TRBJ1-5
size: many
V: TRBV12-3/TRBV12-4
CDR3: CASTRVTSNQPQHF

J: TRBJ1-2
size: few
V: TRBV28
CDR3: CASSFPGTGASGGYTF

J: TRBJ2-3
size: many
V: TRBV18
CDR3: CASSPPGRQDTQYF

J: TRBJ2-1
size: few
V: TRBV24-1
CDR3: CATSDLGQGADNEQFF

J: TRBJ2-1
size: many
V: TRBV6-1
CDR3: CASRSVGTGIHEQFF

J: TRBJ2-7
size: many
V: TRBV6-2/TRBV6-3
CDR3: CASSYSTTGRTGDPYEQYF

J: TRBJ2-7
size: many
V: TRBV12-3/TRBV12-4
CDR3: CASSPSFGEQYF

J: TRBJ2-5
size: once
V: TRBV4-1
CDR3: CASSQARIGGQETQYF

J: TRBJ2-1
size: NA
V: TRBV27
CDR3: CASSKDRAYNEQFF

J: TRBJ1-5
size: NA
V: TRBV30
CDR3: CAWNRGWALGRNQPQHF

J: TRBJ2-3
size: many
V: TRBV6-1
CDR3: CATAPRASTDTQYF

J: TRBJ1-5
size: many
V: TRBV3-1
CDR3: CASSQAWVRQPQHF

J: TRBJ2-7
size: many
V: TRBV20-1
CDR3: CSASGDRYSEQYF

J: TRBJ1-1
size: many
V: TRBV29-1
CDR3: CSVEVGRQNTEAFF

J: TRBJ1-3
size: few
V: TRBV12-5
CDR3: CASGLVLGQISGNTIYF

J: TRBJ1-2
size: many
V: TRBV11-2
CDR3: CASSRISDRAKGYTF

J: TRBJ2-5
size: many
V: TRBV20-1
CDR3: CSARDTGVGTRRLTQYF

J: TRBJ2-5
size: many
V: TRBV14
CDR3: CASSQQDQETQYF

J: TRBJ2-1
size: NA
V: TRBV20-1
CDR3: CSASGGVDSEQFF

J: TRBJ1-2
size: NA
V: TRBV29-1
CDR3: CSVTDRSPGYTF